This TCR beta chain was documented in a study of T cell responses to AZD1222 COVID-19 vaccine. Some clones are missing from TCRdb's copy, which holds only in-frame ones; the method was immunoSEQ multiplex PCR. In the table there are 180,000 or so clones, roughly 94% of which are singletons. Sequenced material: peripheral blood, taken 28 days after the second AZD1222 dose. The clonotype originates from an adult who received the AZD1222 COVID-19 vaccine.

The CDR3 bases are TGCGCCAGCAGTGGGATAGCCAAAAACATTCAGTACTTC. Its protein is CASSGIAKNIQYF. V usage is TRBV10-1 and J usage is TRBJ2-4; D remains unclear. Per germline, CDR1 WNHNN and CDR2 SYGVQD (reference sequence). The CDR3 is 13 amino acids. V lost 4 bases and J 0 bases, leaving 4 bases between the germline ends.